These T cell receptor beta chains were read from a single sample in a study of CD8+ T cells in alopecia areata. Repertoires were generated with immunoSEQ multiplex PCR, while TCRdb's copy carries only in-frame clones and drops some. The table has some 190,000 clones, 60% seen once. Material: CD4+ T cells sorted from blood, obtained at week 24, from a patient treated with tofacitinib. Receptors were obtained from a human donor with alopecia areata. CDR3s include the opening cysteine and the closing phenylalanine or tryptophan. The D gene is left open where the match is weak. Clone size appears in some rows only: once, few, many, or a class for an expanded clone.

DNA,CDR3,D,J,size,V
TGTGCCAGCAGCCCAGGGGGCAGGGGGGGCAATCAGCCCCAGCATTTT,CASSPGGRGGNQPQHF,TRBD1,TRBJ1-5,.,TRBV9
TGCAGCGTTGTAGCAGGGGCTCAGCCCCAGCATTTT,CSVVAGAQPQHF,.,TRBJ1-5,.,TRBV29-1
TGTGCCAGCAGCTTAGGGAGAGGCAGTGAAGCTTTCTTT,CASSLGRGSEAFF,.,TRBJ1-1,.,TRBV11-2
TGTGCCAGCAGGACCCAAGGTTTTGGCTATGGCTACACCTTC,CASRTQGFGYGYTF,.,TRBJ1-2,.,TRBV6-5
TGCAGCGCCGGGGACAGCCGTATGAACACTGAAGCTTTCTTT,CSAGDSRMNTEAFF,TRBD1,TRBJ1-1,once,TRBV29-1
TGTGCCAGCAGCGGCCTCGGACAGGGGGCGGAAGATACGCAGTATTTT,CASSGLGQGAEDTQYF,TRBD1,TRBJ2-3,.,TRBV7-8
TGTGCCAGCAGTGACAGAGGAAGCTCACCCCTCCACTTT,CASSDRGSSPLHF,.,TRBJ1-6,.,TRBV2
TGTGCCTGGAGTGTAGGGGAAAACTATGGCTACACCTTC,CAWSVGENYGYTF,.,TRBJ1-2,.,TRBV30
TGTGCCACCTACGCCCGTAACCCTATCATGAACACTGAAGCTTTCTTT,CATYARNPIMNTEAFF,.,TRBJ1-1,.,TRBV9
TGCGCCAGCAGCCAAGATCCAAGCGGGGGGTTCGATACGCAGTATTTT,CASSQDPSGGFDTQYF,TRBD2,TRBJ2-3,.,TRBV4-1
TGCAGCGTTGGGACAGGGTACACCGGGGAGCTGTTTTTT,CSVGTGYTGELFF,TRBD1,TRBJ2-2,.,TRBV29-1
TGCGCCAGCAGCCAAGATTCCCAGGGACCCTATGGCTACACCTTC,CASSQDSQGPYGYTF,.,TRBJ1-2,.,TRBV4-3
TGTGCCAGCAGCCCTAGCGGGGGTGTAGACTACGAGCAGTACTTC,CASSPSGGVDYEQYF,TRBD2,TRBJ2-7,.,TRBV7-2
TGTGCCAGCAGTTTAAAGGTCCGGTGGGGGAACACTGAAGCTTTCTTT,CASSLKVRWGNTEAFF,.,TRBJ1-1,.,TRBV27
TGTGCCTGGAGTTCACAGTCCAATCAGCCCCAGCATTTT,CAWSSQSNQPQHF,.,TRBJ1-5,.,TRBV30
TGTGCCACCTCCAGGGACTTCCTTGGGAATTCACCCCTCCACTTT,CATSRDFLGNSPLHF,.,TRBJ1-6,.,TRBV5-4
TGTGCCAGCAGCTTGGCCCGGAACACTGAAGCTTTCTTT,CASSLARNTEAFF,.,TRBJ1-1,.,TRBV7-3
TGCAGCGTACGTACAGGGGGGACTGAAGCTTTCTTT,CSVRTGGTEAFF,TRBD1,TRBJ1-1,.,TRBV29-1
TGTGCCAGCAGTTTAAAGGGCCCCTACGAGCAGTACTTC,CASSLKGPYEQYF,.,TRBJ2-7,.,TRBV27
TGTGCCAGTCGGACAGCCCAGAATGAGCAGTTCTTC,CASRTAQNEQFF,.,TRBJ2-1,.,TRBV11-2
TGCAGCGTTTTGGAAGGGAATGAAGCTTTCTTT,CSVLEGNEAFF,.,TRBJ1-1,.,TRBV29-1
TGTGCCAGCAGCCAATCCGGGAGTGAAAAACTGTTTTTT,CASSQSGSEKLFF,.,TRBJ1-4,few,TRBV14
TGTGCCTGGACGTTTGAACAGAACTATGGCTACACCTTC,CAWTFEQNYGYTF,.,TRBJ1-2,few,TRBV30
TGTGCCAGCAGCCAAGTTGACAGACTGAGCTCCTACAATGAGCAGTTCTTC,CASSQVDRLSSYNEQFF,.,TRBJ2-1,.,TRBV4-2
TGTGCCAGTAGTATGCCACAGACTTCGAACACTGAAGCTTTCTTT,CASSMPQTSNTEAFF,.,TRBJ1-1,.,TRBV19
TGCAGCGTGGCCCTAGCGGGGGGTTTTAGCGGTGAGCAGTTCTTC,CSVALAGGFSGEQFF,TRBD2,TRBJ2-1,.,TRBV29-1
TGCGCCAGCAGCCAAGATCTGGACTCGGGGTATTCACCCCTCCACTTT,CASSQDLDSGYSPLHF,.,TRBJ1-6,.,TRBV4-3
TGCAGCGTTTCTTACAGCCCCTACGAGCAGTACTTC,CSVSYSPYEQYF,.,TRBJ2-7,.,TRBV29-1
TGTGCCAGCAGTTACAGCGGAGCAGGGCGAGGGACTGAAGCTTTCTTT,CASSYSGAGRGTEAFF,.,TRBJ1-1,.,TRBV6-5
TGCAGCGTAGGGGCCCTTGAAGCTTTCTTT,CSVGALEAFF,.,TRBJ1-1,.,TRBV29-1
TGTGCCAGCAGCTCATTTTTAGCGGGGGGAAATGAGCAGTTCTTC,CASSSFLAGGNEQFF,TRBD2,TRBJ2-1,few,TRBV7-2
TGTGCCAGCGCTCAGGGATTCGCCTTAGCTAACTATGGCTACACCTTC,CASAQGFALANYGYTF,.,TRBJ1-2,.,TRBV6-6
TGCAGCGTTGCCCTAGCCATCCCGGACGAGCAGTACTTC,CSVALAIPDEQYF,.,TRBJ2-7,.,TRBV29-1
TGTGCCAGCAACCCGGGACTAGTAGGGACCCAGTACTTC,CASNPGLVGTQYF,TRBD2,TRBJ2-5,.,TRBV7-2
TGTGCCAGCAGCTTGCGCGGGAACACTGAAGCTTTCTTT,CASSLRGNTEAFF,.,TRBJ1-1,.,TRBV5-6
TGTGCCAGCGGACCCGGGGGGGCCACTTTCTTT,CASGPGGATFF,.,TRBJ1-1,.,TRBV6-6
TGCAGCGTCAACGGGGGGGAGTCCTACAATGAGCAGTTCTTC,CSVNGGESYNEQFF,TRBD2,TRBJ2-1,.,TRBV29-1
TGTGCCAGCAGTCCCTCCCCGTCAGGGGGGCAGCCCCAGCATTTT,CASSPSPSGGQPQHF,TRBD1,TRBJ1-5,few,TRBV27
TGCAGCGTGTCCGGGACAGGGGTGGTCGGAGGGCAGTTCTTC,CSVSGTGVVGGQFF,TRBD1,TRBJ2-1,.,TRBV29-1
TGCGCCAGCAGCTTGTGGACTAGCGGAGAGACCCAGTACTTC,CASSLWTSGETQYF,TRBD2,TRBJ2-5,.,TRBV5-1
TGTGCCTCCTCCGGGACAGCATACGAGCAGTACTTC,CASSGTAYEQYF,TRBD1,TRBJ2-7,many,TRBV2
TGTGCCAGCAGCCGGGTTCGACAATCCCGGGATTCACCCCTCCACTTT,CASSRVRQSRDSPLHF,.,TRBJ1-6,few,TRBV5-6
TGTGCCTGGAGGGGGCTCAACTATGGCTACACCTTC,CAWRGLNYGYTF,.,TRBJ1-2,once,TRBV30
TGTGCCAGCACCCGCCGGGGTCTCTTGTATGAAAAACTGTTTTTT,CASTRRGLLYEKLFF,.,TRBJ1-4,.,TRBV5-6
TGTGCTAGTGGTTTAGCCCAGGGGATGAATTCACCCCTCCACTTT,CASGLAQGMNSPLHF,.,TRBJ1-6,many,TRBV12-5
TGTGCCAGCAGCTTAGAAGGGCGCAATGAGCAGTTCTTC,CASSLEGRNEQFF,.,TRBJ2-1,few,TRBV11-3
TGCAGCGTAGCGGGACAGGCCAATCAGCCCCAGCATTTT,CSVAGQANQPQHF,TRBD1,TRBJ1-5,.,TRBV29-1